The 21 T cell receptor beta chains presented below share a single source sample, sequenced in a study of Graves' ophthalmopathy and Graves' hyperthyroidism. Investigators amplified TCR beta CDR3 regions from RNA transcripts. Second-round multiplex PCR came after first-round RT-PCR with HTBI primers. TCRdb re-called the multiplex PCR reads through MiXCR, storing one row per CDR3 protein. The table has over 500,000 distinct CDR3 sequences, approximately 22% seen once; the top ten hold more than 5.5%. The sample comprised peripheral blood. These TCRs come from a woman under 30 with stable Graves' hyperthyroidism. Some clones in this sample may be carry-over from other donors' samples.

This clonotype showed up many times. The gene calls are TRBV11-2 and TRBJ2-5; D gene uncertain. Trimming pared 2 bases from V and 3 bases from J, leaving 13 bases between. The CDR3 loop spans 15 amino acids. In germline, CDR1 is SGHAT, CDR2 FQNNGV. CDR3 residues: CASSLRLDKKETQYF. The CDR3 bases are TGTGCCAGCAGCTTACGGCTTGACAAGAAAGAGACCCAGTACTTC.

This clonotype was counted at least ten times. The genes are TRBV5-1 and TRBJ2-6; no definite D call. Trimming cost V 3 bases and J 0 bases, with 16 bases left between them. The CDR3 extends over 18 amino acids. The germline V gene has CDR1 SGHRS and CDR2 YFSETQ. The CDR3 reads CASSSTSRASSGANVLTF. The DNA for the CDR3 is TGCGCCAGCAGCTCGACATCCCGAGCTAGCTCTGGGGCCAACGTCCTGACTTTC. Variable domain in full (rest from reference TRBV5-1 and TRBJ2-6): KAGVTQTPRYLIKTRGQQVTLSCSPISGHRSVSWYQQTPGQGLQFLFEYFSETQRNKGNFPGRFSGRQFSNSRSEMNVSTLELGDSALYLCASSSTSRASSGANVLTFGAGSRLTVL.

This clonotype was detected only a few times. The junction departs from the called germline gene at one end, perhaps through a read error. The rearrangement joins TRBV12-3 or TRBV12-4 to TRBJ2-7; D possibly corresponds to TRBD2 (6 bases). The CDR3 spans 14 residues. DNA for the CDR3: TGTGCCAGCAGTTTGGGGGACTTTGGGGACGAGCAGTACTTT. The encoded protein is CASSLGDFGDEQYF.

In its sample, this clonotype was seen a few times. CDR3 nucleotide sequence: TGTGCCAGCAGTCAAATAACCAATCAGCCCCAGCATTTT. Protein sequence: CASSQITNQPQHF. The V gene is TRBV6-1, the J gene TRBJ1-5; D uncertain. CDR3 length: 13 amino acids. Per germline, CDR1 MNHNS and CDR2 SASEGT. V was shortened by 5 bases and J by 3 bases, with 8 bases between the two germline ends.

There are many counts of this clonotype. The chain carries TRBV11-2 and TRBJ2-2, with no clear D. Trimming removed 7 bases from V and 0 bases from J, with 6 bases in between. The CDR3 loop spans 13 amino acids. Germline CDR1 SGHAT, CDR2 FQNNGV. The CDR3 DNA sequence: TGTGCCAGCACTCCGACGAACACCGGGGAGCTGTTTTTT. Translating gives CASTPTNTGELFF.

This clonotype came up many times. CDR3 in amino acids: CSVKSAGSRYEQYF. The CDR3 DNA is TGCAGCGTTAAATCCGCCGGGAGCCGCTACGAGCAGTACTTC. V gene TRBV29-1 combines with J gene TRBJ2-7; tentatively, D is TRBD2 (6 bases). From germline, CDR1 is SQVTM and CDR2 ANQGSEA. The CDR3 spans 14 residues. V shed 5 bases and J shed 3 bases, with 17 bases lying between them.

This clonotype appeared many times. CDR3 amino acids: CASSPGFYEQYF. The CDR3 DNA reads as TGTGCCAGCAGTCCGGGCTTCTACGAGCAGTACTTC. This chain links TRBV12-3 or TRBV12-4 with TRBJ2-7; D is uncertain. This CDR3 contains 12 residues. V was trimmed by 5 bases and J by 3 bases, leaving 8 bases between them.

V usage is TRBV6-1 and J usage is TRBJ2-5, with D perhaps matching TRBD1 (5 bases). From germline, CDR1 is MNHNS and CDR2 SASEGT. This CDR3 is 13 amino acids long. V was clipped by 2 bases and J by 11 bases, with 15 bases between them. CDR3 DNA sequence: TGTGCCAGCAGTGAAACCCAGGGTCGGCTGCAGTACTTC. It encodes CASSETQGRLQYF.

The chain uses TRBV10-3 and TRBJ2-5; D remains unclear. CDR1 is ENHRY, CDR2 SYGVKD, per germline. This CDR3 spans 16 amino acids. V was trimmed by 4 bases and J by 2 bases, leaving 17 bases between them. This chain's CDR3 is CAISALDTSGQETQYF. The CDR3 DNA reads as TGTGCCATCAGTGCCCTCGACACTTCTGGGCAAGAGACCCAGTACTTC.

The chain uses TRBV6-2 or TRBV6-3 and TRBJ2-2; D gene unclear. V was cut by 6 bases and J by 1 base, with 12 bases left in between. Germline CDR1 and CDR2: MNHEY and SVGEGT. This CDR3 is 15 amino acids long. CDR3 nucleotide sequence: TGTGCCAGCAGAGGACGAGTTCTGAACACCGGGGAGCTGTTTTTT. Protein: CASRGRVLNTGELFF.

The chain has TRBV28 and TRBJ1-5, with D unclear. Germline CDR1 and CDR2: MDHEN and SYDVKM. The CDR3 loop spans 12 amino acids. V was shortened by 3 bases and J by 10 bases, with 10 bases between the two germline ends. In DNA form, the CDR3 reads TGTGCCAGCAGTTTTCCCACTCAACCCCAGCATTTT. This encodes CASSFPTQPQHF.

The rearrangement links TRBV6-1 to TRBJ1-2, with 9 positions matching TRBD1. V trimming: 9 bases; J trimming: 7 bases; junction bases outside the gene matches: 6. The CDR3 has 12 residues. Germline V gives CDR1 MNHNS, CDR2 SASEGT. CDR3 region: CASVTGGGGYTF. For the CDR3, the DNA is TGTGCCAGTGTGACAGGGGGAGGTGGCTACACCTTC.

This clonotype occurred many times. The chain uses TRBV7-2 and TRBJ1-2, with a possible D match to TRBD1 (6 bases). The CDR3 covers 14 residues. CDR1 is SGHTA and CDR2 is FQGNSA in the germline V gene. Trimming stripped 2 bases from V and 7 bases from J, with 14 bases between. CDR3 bases: TGTGCCAGCAGCTTAAGGGCAGGGGATGGTGGCTACACCTTC. It is translated as CASSLRAGDGGYTF.

The rearrangement links TRBV30 to TRBJ2-5, with D possibly matching TRBD2 (5 bases). Between the trimmed V and J ends, which lost 5 bases and 2 bases, there was a span of 9 bases. The CDR3 consists of 12 residues. The V gene's germline CDR1 is GTSNPN and CDR2 SVGIG (reference sequence). CDR3 nucleotides: TGTGCCTGGGACCGGGAACAAGAGACCCAGTACTTC. Translating gives CAWDREQETQYF.

V is TRBV6-1 and J is TRBJ2-7, with 10 bases matching TRBD2. With 1 base clipped from V and 5 bases from J, the junction kept 5 bases outside the gene matches. Germline CDR1 and CDR2: MNHNS and SASEGT. The CDR3 sequence is 15 residues long. The CDR3 DNA is TGTGCCAGCAGTGAAGTAGCGGGAGGAACTAACGAGCAGTACTTC. Amino acids: CASSEVAGGTNEQYF.

This clonotype was counted only a few times. The chain employs TRBV19 and TRBJ2-7; D is unclear. The V end lost 5 bases, the J end lost 0 bases, and 11 bases lay between the germline ends. Germline CDR1 LNHDA, CDR2 SQIVND (reference sequence). This CDR3 is built from 14 residues. CDR3 in amino acids: CASSYTQSSYEQYF. The CDR3 DNA sequence: TGTGCCAGTAGTTATACCCAAAGCTCCTACGAGCAGTACTTC.

The chain's CDR3 is CSASVEGAESYEQYF. The CDR3 nucleotides read TGCAGTGCTAGTGTCGAGGGGGCTGAATCTTACGAGCAGTACTTC. J is TRBJ2-7 and V is TRBV20-1; 7 bases are a match to TRBD1. V was clipped by 3 bases and J by 4 bases; unmatched bases: 12. The CDR3 spans 15 residues. Germline lookup yields CDR1 DFQATT and CDR2 SNEGSKA (reference sequence).

Concerning this clonotype itself: At one end the junction does not follow the germline gene, possibly because of a read error. The chain carries TRBV14 and TRBJ2-7; D gene uncertain. Germline assignment: CDR1 SGHDN and CDR2 FVKESK. The CDR3 sequence is 14 residues long. This CDR3 is CASSQYPDYHDQYF. The DNA of the CDR3 is TGTGCCAGCAGCCAGTATCCGGATTACCACGATCAGTACTTC.

The chain is built from TRBV6-1 and TRBJ1-2; 9 nucleotides match TRBD1. The V and J ends lost 4 bases and 8 bases, in that order; junction bases with no gene match: 8. The CDR3 runs 14 residues. Germline-derived CDR1 and CDR2 are MNHNS and SASEGT. The CDR3 DNA reads TGTGCCAGCAGTGCGACAGGGGGGATAAGGGGCTACACCTTC. Translating gives CASSATGGIRGYTF.

The rearrangement joins TRBV10-3 to TRBJ2-7; tentatively, D is TRBD1 or TRBD2 (6 bases each). The CDR3 totals 13 residues. Between the trimmed V and J ends, which lost 4 bases and 5 bases, there was a span of 12 bases. Germline CDR1 and CDR2: ENHRY and SYGVKD. This chain's CDR3 is CAISVRGVDEQYF. CDR3 bases: TGTGCCATCAGTGTGAGGGGGGTCGACGAGCAGTACTTC.

This clonotype was observed at least ten times. CDR3 nucleotide sequence: TGTGCCAGCAGTGAAGCATGGTATCAGCCCCAGCATTTT. Amino acids: CASSEAWYQPQHF. The rearrangement uses TRBV6-1 and TRBJ1-5; D ambiguous. Trimming stripped 0 bases from V and 5 bases from J, with 5 bases between. There are 13 residues in the CDR3. Germline V gives CDR1 MNHNS, CDR2 SASEGT.